These T cell receptor beta chains were read from a single sample in a study of cytomegalovirus exposure and HLA in healthy donors. Sequenced by immunoSEQ multiplex PCR; TCRdb stores in-frame clones only, minus some. The top ten hold over 0.75% of the sample, which has more than 300,000 clones, roughly 85% seen once. Sequencing was performed on PBMCs. Receptor source: a woman between 18 and 29 years old in good health and CMV-seronegative. CDR3s include the opening cysteine and the closing phenylalanine or tryptophan. A D gene is named only where the DNA matches it firmly. Size is stated for part of the rows, as once, few or many counts, or as a class when the clone is expanded.

-,TRBJ1-1,TRBV6-5,-,TGTGCCAGCAGTTACTCGACCGCGGGGCCGAGTACTGAAGCTTTCTTT,CASSYSTAGPSTEAFF
TRBD2,TRBJ2-7,TRBV27,-,TGTGCCAGCAGTTTATTACAGCCTAGCGGACCCTCCTACGAGCAGTACTTC,CASSLLQPSGPSYEQYF
-,TRBJ2-5,TRBV15,-,TGTGCCACCAGCTCCTATCAAGAGGAGACCCAGTACTTC,CATSSYQEETQYF
-,TRBJ1-5,TRBV6-6,-,TGTGCCAGCATGGTCGGGGGGGCGGGCAATCAGCCCCAGCATTTT,CASMVGGAGNQPQHF
TRBD2,TRBJ2-7,TRBV7-6,-,TGTGCCAGCAGCTCGGGACTAGCGGGGAGCCTCCCCGAGCAGTACTTC,CASSSGLAGSLPEQYF
-,TRBJ1-2,TRBV15,-,TGTGCCACCAGTCAAGGGGGAACCCCACCTGGCTACACCTTC,CATSQGGTPPGYTF
-,TRBJ1-5,TRBV5-1,once,TGCGCCAGCAGCTTGAGTGGGGGCAGGCAGCCCCAGCATTTT,CASSLSGGRQPQHF
-,TRBJ2-4,TRBV4-1,-,TGCGCCAGCAGCCAAGATAGTAGGACAGTAAAAAACATTCAGTACTTC,CASSQDSRTVKNIQYF
-,TRBJ1-1,TRBV18,-,TGTGCCAGCTCTCCAGATCGAGGAGCGAACACTGAAGCTTTCTTT,CASSPDRGANTEAFF
-,TRBJ2-2,TRBV4-1,once,TGCGCCAGCAGCCAAGATTGGCACGAGAACACCGGGGAGCTGTTTTTT,CASSQDWHENTGELFF
-,TRBJ2-1,TRBV27,-,TGTGCCAGCAGTCAGAACTACGGGACTTTAAACAATGAGCAGTTCTTC,CASSQNYGTLNNEQFF
-,TRBJ2-7,TRBV6-5,-,TGTGCCAGCAGTTACTCGTTCCAGGGATCCTACGAGCAGTACTTC,CASSYSFQGSYEQYF
TRBD2,TRBJ2-5,TRBV7-7,-,TGTGCCAGCAGCCAGACTAGCGAGAAAGAGACCCAGTACTTC,CASSQTSEKETQYF
-,TRBJ1-6,TRBV5-6,-,TGTGCCAGCAGGGAGACAGCCTATAATTCACCCCTCCACTTT,CASRETAYNSPLHF
TRBD1,TRBJ1-6,TRBV6-1,once,TGTGCCAGCCGGGACAGGGAGGACTCACCCCTCCACTTT,CASRDREDSPLHF
TRBD2,TRBJ2-2,TRBV7-8,-,TGTGCCAGCAGCCACAGCGGGAGGCCCACCGGGGAGCTGTTTTTT,CASSHSGRPTGELFF
TRBD1,TRBJ2-2,TRBV9,-,TGTGCCAGCAGCGCGTACCCAGGGGGTCTTACACTGAACACCGGGGAGCTGTTTTTT,CASSAYPGGLTLNTGELFF
TRBD2,TRBJ2-1,TRBV4-1,-,TGCGCCAGCAGCCAGAGCAACCTCGGGACTAGCTTGCTGAATGAGCAGTTCTTC,CASSQSNLGTSLLNEQFF
-,TRBJ1-4,TRBV7-2,-,TGTGCCAGCAGCTCCGGGACACTCCGAAAACTGTTTTTT,CASSSGTLRKLFF
TRBD1,TRBJ2-7,TRBV30,-,TGTGCCTGGAGTTACAGGGGCGAGCAGTACTTC,CAWSYRGEQYF
TRBD1,TRBJ2-7,TRBV5-1,-,TGCGCCAGCAGGACAGGGGGCGGCTCCTACGAGCAGTACTTC,CASRTGGGSYEQYF
TRBD2,TRBJ2-3,TRBV4-1,few,TGCGCCAGCAGCCGACTAGCGGGAGTTGCAGATACGCAGTATTTT,CASSRLAGVADTQYF
-,TRBJ1-1,TRBV6-1,-,TGTGCCAGCAGTGAAGGGGGGGGGATGATGAACACTGAAGCTTTCTTT,CASSEGGGMMNTEAFF
-,TRBJ2-2,TRBV28,-,TGTGCCAGCAGCCTCACCGGGGAGCTGTTTTTT,CASSLTGELFF
TRBD1,TRBJ1-2,TRBV28,once,TGTGCCAGCAGTTACGTCGACAGGGCCTCCTATGGCTACACCTTC,CASSYVDRASYGYTF
-,TRBJ1-6,TRBV6-1,many,TGTGCCAGCAGTGAAGCGGGAGGTTCGGGGGGTTCACCCCTCCACTTT,CASSEAGGSGGSPLHF
-,TRBJ2-7,TRBV27,-,TGTGCCAGCATAAGGGGGTTCGAGCAGTACTTC,CASIRGFEQYF
TRBD1,TRBJ2-3,TRBV5-1,-,TGCGCCAGCAGCGACCGACAGGGGGCGGATACGCAGTATTTT,CASSDRQGADTQYF
-,TRBJ2-3,TRBV5-1,-,TGCGCCAGCAGCTTGTCTCTGCGGCGGGGCACAGATACGCAGTATTTT,CASSLSLRRGTDTQYF
TRBD1,TRBJ1-5,TRBV30,-,TGTGCCTGGAGTGTACCCCCGGGACAGGGTAGCAATCAGCCCCAGCATTTT,CAWSVPPGQGSNQPQHF
TRBD1,TRBJ2-7,TRBV29-1,once,TGCAGCGTTTCCCCTCGGGACAGGGGAGACTACGAGCAGTACTTC,CSVSPRDRGDYEQYF